This passage covers 8 T cell receptor beta chains from one sample sequenced in a study of blood T cell repertoires in COVID-19. Clones were read by immunoSEQ multiplex PCR, and TCRdb kept only the in-frame ones, dropping some. The data hold approximately 97,000 clones, with about 91% observed a single time. What was sequenced was peripheral blood. All receptors derive from a man between 18 and 29 years old with acute or convalescent COVID-19.

CDR3 amino acids: CASSEVRTSGGARYF. The CDR3 nucleotides are TGTGCCAGCAGTGAAGTCCGGACTAGCGGGGGGGCGCGGTACTTC. The chain carries TRBV6-1 and TRBJ2-5, with 15 bases identical to TRBD2. The CDR3 is 15 residues long. CDR1 is MNHNS, CDR2 SASEGT, per germline. V shed 1 base and J 13 bases; nucleotides not matched to a gene: 7.

The chain uses TRBV7-2 and TRBJ1-2, with D uncertain. Germline CDR1 SGHTA, CDR2 FQGNSA. The CDR3 loop spans 15 amino acids. V lost 0 bases, J lost 5 bases, and 13 bases lay in between. The CDR3 reads CASSLAAGVQYGYTF. The CDR3 DNA reads as TGTGCCAGCAGCTTAGCGGCGGGTGTTCAGTATGGCTACACCTTC.

V gene TRBV5-1 combines with J gene TRBJ1-2; D gene unclear. Germline values: CDR1 SGHRS, CDR2 YFSETQ. This CDR3 spans 13 amino acids. V dropped 2 bases and J dropped 4 bases, with 9 bases sitting between them. The CDR3 is CASSFSRVYGYTF. The CDR3 nucleotides are TGCGCCAGCAGCTTTAGTAGAGTCTATGGCTACACCTTC.

V is TRBV29-1 and J is TRBJ1-4, with 8 positions matching TRBD1. Germline trimming cut 7 bases from V and 4 bases from J; bases unmatched to any gene: 11. The CDR3 is made up of 15 amino acids. Germline V gives CDR1 SQVTM, CDR2 ANQGSEA. CDR3 in DNA: TGCAGCGGACTCAATGAAGGACAGGGTAATGAAAAACTGTTTTTT. Its protein product is CSGLNEGQGNEKLFF.

This clone was observed a few times. The CDR3 protein is CASSVREGGYTF. The CDR3 coding sequence is TGTGCCAGCAGCGTCAGGGAAGGGGGCTACACCTTC. The rearrangement joins TRBV9 to TRBJ1-2, with D tentatively TRBD1 (5 bases). Germline V CDR1 and CDR2: SGDLS, YYNGEE. CDR3 length: 12 residues. V was clipped by 2 bases and J by 8 bases, with 10 bases between them.

V is TRBV6-5 and J is TRBJ1-1; D may be TRBD1 (6 bases). Looked up from germline, CDR1 is MNHEY and CDR2 is SVGAGI. The CDR3 covers 15 residues. The V gene lost 5 bases and the J gene lost 2 bases, with 15 bases spanning the gap. The CDR3 DNA reads TGTGCCAGCAGTCTGGGACATACCATTAACACTGAAGCTTTCTTT. Translation: CASSLGHTINTEAFF.

The V and J genes are TRBV2 and TRBJ1-1, with TRBD1 matching 7 bases. The CDR3 totals 15 residues. V gave up 2 bases and J gave up 1 base; unmatched junction bases: 4. Looked up from germline, CDR1 is SNHLY and CDR2 is FYNNEI. The CDR3 here is CASSETTGKNTEAFF. CDR3 in DNA: TGTGCCAGCAGTGAAACGACAGGGAAGAACACTGAAGCTTTCTTT.

This chain joins TRBV5-6 and TRBJ2-5; 7 nucleotides line up with TRBD2. V lost 5 bases, J lost 5 bases, and 9 bases stayed unmatched. The CDR3 is 14 amino acids. The germline V gene has CDR1 SGHDT and CDR2 YYEEEE. The chain's CDR3 is CASSGLGGQETQYF. The CDR3 nucleotides read TGTGCCAGCAGTGGACTAGGAGGCCAGGAGACCCAGTACTTC.